Shown below are 14 T cell receptor beta chains from a single sample sequenced in a study of CD8+CD57+ T cells in acquired aplastic anemia. TCR beta VDJ and CDR3 profiles were obtained from a genomic DNA template. TCRdb used MiXCR to reprocess the reads, holding one entry per CDR3 protein. Of 400,000 to 450,000 distinct CDR3 sequences in the sample, about 70% are singletons; the top ten hold approximately 4%. Sequencing was performed on sorted CD4+, CD8+, or CD8+CD57+ T cells (not recorded which) from PBMCs. The receptors were gathered from a human donor in good health, serving as a control.

The chain combines TRBV20-1 with TRBJ1-5; possibly TRBD1 for D (5 bases). The CDR3 is made up of 12 amino acids. V was trimmed by 0 bases and J by 13 bases, leaving 13 bases between them. Germline loops: CDR1 DFQATT, CDR2 SNEGSKA (reference sequence). The CDR3 here is CSARDPSGTQHF. The DNA of the CDR3 is TGCAGTGCTAGAGATCCGTCCGGGACTCAGCATTTT.

As to this clonotype: The DNA is left out, because the CDR3 cannot be placed on it with certainty; the CDR3 is given as TCRdb lists it. This chain connects TRBV10-1 to TRBJ2-7. Per germline, CDR1 WNHNN and CDR2 SYGVQD (reference sequence). The CDR3 totals 14 residues, both ends included. The CDR3: CASSVGFGSNEQFF.

As concerns this clonotype: The CDR3 end shows no conserved phenylalanine or tryptophan, and so a read error is likely. CDR3 DNA sequence: TGTGCCACCTCTAGAGCCACAGATACGCAGTATTCT. Its protein product is CATSRATDTQYS. The chain links TRBV10-3 to TRBJ2-3; D uncertain. Between the trimmed V and J ends, which lost 10 bases and 2 bases, there was a span of 10 bases. Germline V gene sequence: CDR1 ENHRY, CDR2 SYGVKD. This CDR3 contains 12 residues.

This clonotype is a singleton in its sample. One junction end disagrees with the germline gene, perhaps due to a read error. The rearrangement joins TRBV19 to TRBJ2-7; D is undetermined. Per germline, CDR1 LNHDA and CDR2 SQIVND (reference sequence). The CDR3 length is 14 residues. The chain's CDR3 is CGSRIERGTSEQYF. The DNA for the CDR3 is TGTGGCAGTAGGATAGAGAGAGGCACCTCCGAGCAGTACTTC.

The chain combines TRBV6-2 or TRBV6-3 with TRBJ2-7; 7 bases map to TRBD2. CDR3 length equals 13 residues. V was pared by 7 bases and J by 3 bases, with 6 bases of the junction left unmatched. CDR1 is MNHEY and CDR2 is SVGEGT in the germline V gene. CDR3 region: CASIAGDRYEQYF. The CDR3 nucleotides read TGTGCCAGCATCGCGGGGGACCGCTACGAGCAGTACTTC.

This chain joins TRBV7-6 and TRBJ2-1; tentative D call: TRBD2 (6 bases). Trimming shortened V by 2 bases and J by 13 bases, and 24 bases separated the two germline ends. The germline V gene has CDR1 SGHVS and CDR2 FNYEAQ. The length of the CDR3 is 16 residues. CDR3 protein: CASSLFSRWASGRQFF. DNA for the CDR3: TGTGCCAGCAGCTTATTCTCCCGTTGGGCGAGCGGGCGACAGTTCTTC.

This chain uses TRBV15 with TRBJ2-2; 9 nucleotides agree with TRBD1. CDR1 LNHNV and CDR2 YYDKDF come from the germline V gene (reference sequence). V gave up 10 bases and J gave up 6 bases; unmatched junction bases: 9. The CDR3 length is 14 residues. CDR3 sequence reads: CASRKTGGAGELFF. CDR3 sequence (DNA): TGTGCCAGCAGGAAGACAGGGGGAGCCGGGGAGCTGTTTTTT.

This chain joins TRBV20-1 and TRBJ2-1; 11 bases map to TRBD2. Unmatched junction bases numbered 8, after V lost 6 bases and J lost 10 bases. Germline V gene lookup returns CDR1 DFQATT and CDR2 SNEGSKA (reference sequence). The CDR3 has 13 residues. The CDR3 nucleotides read TGCAGTGCCACTAGCGGGGGTTGCCGGGAGCAGTTCTTC. Its protein product is CSATSGGCREQFF.

The chain recombines TRBV6-6 with TRBJ2-1; the match to TRBD2 covers 13 bases. CDR3 length equals 14 residues. Germline V gene data show CDR1 as MNHNY and CDR2 as SVGAGI (reference sequence). Losses at the gene ends were 8 bases for V and 7 bases for J; bases not matched to a gene: 5. In nucleotides, the CDR3 is TGTGCCAGCGCCAGGACTAGCGGGGGTAATGAGCAGTTCTTC. Its translation: CASARTSGGNEQFF.

As concerns this clonotype: Given the absence of the conserved phenylalanine or tryptophan at the CDR3 end, a read error is likely. Because the CDR3's place on the DNA is in doubt, the DNA is left out and the CDR3 is given as listed by TCRdb. This sequence joins TRBV9 and TRBJ2-3. The CDR3 region is 13 residues in length, termini included. Germline V gene lookup returns CDR1 SGDLS and CDR2 YYNGEE. The CDR3 sequence is CASSVSCGDYQQY.

This clonotype was detected ten times or more. CDR3 DNA sequence: TGTGCCATCAGTCGGCAGGGCGTTAGCAATGAGCAGTTCTTC. Its protein product is CAISRQGVSNEQFF. The V call is TRBV10-3, the J call TRBJ2-1; possibly TRBD1 for D (5 bases). V was trimmed by 5 bases and J by 6 bases, leaving 14 bases between them. Germline CDR1 is ENHRY and CDR2 is SYGVKD. The CDR3 consists of 14 residues.

This chain links TRBV9 with TRBJ1-6, with a tentative D call TRBD1 (5 bases). Germline V gene sequence: CDR1 SGDLS, CDR2 YYNGEE. V lost 4 bases to trimming and J lost 10 bases, with 24 bases between them. This CDR3 contains 17 residues. The CDR3 nucleotides read TGTGCCAGCAGCTCCGCCAAGCAGGGCGATACGCAGTCACCCCTCCACTTT. Protein product: CASSSAKQGDTQSPLHF.

Notes on this clonotype: Because it lacks the conserved phenylalanine or tryptophan at the end, this CDR3 is likely a read error. This sequence joins TRBV24-1 and TRBJ2-7; a possible D gene is TRBD1 (6 bases). Germline V gene lookup returns CDR1 KGHDR and CDR2 SFDVKD. Between the trimmed V and J ends, which lost 5 bases and 0 bases, there was a span of 16 bases. The CDR3 is 16 residues long. The chain's CDR3 is CATSGLSTGSSYEQYL. The CDR3 region has the DNA TGTGCCACCAGTGGCCTCTCGACAGGAAGCTCCTACGAGCAGTACTTA.

As for this clonotype: The junction does not match germline at one end; this may be a read error. CDR3 sequence (DNA): TGTGCCACCAGTGATTTGCCCAGGGCACGCACAGATACCCACAATTTT. This codes for CATSDLPRARTDTHNF. The chain employs TRBV24-1 and TRBJ1-2; the D gene is possibly TRBD1 (5 bases). Per germline, CDR1 KGHDR and CDR2 SFDVKD. This CDR3 has 16 amino acids.